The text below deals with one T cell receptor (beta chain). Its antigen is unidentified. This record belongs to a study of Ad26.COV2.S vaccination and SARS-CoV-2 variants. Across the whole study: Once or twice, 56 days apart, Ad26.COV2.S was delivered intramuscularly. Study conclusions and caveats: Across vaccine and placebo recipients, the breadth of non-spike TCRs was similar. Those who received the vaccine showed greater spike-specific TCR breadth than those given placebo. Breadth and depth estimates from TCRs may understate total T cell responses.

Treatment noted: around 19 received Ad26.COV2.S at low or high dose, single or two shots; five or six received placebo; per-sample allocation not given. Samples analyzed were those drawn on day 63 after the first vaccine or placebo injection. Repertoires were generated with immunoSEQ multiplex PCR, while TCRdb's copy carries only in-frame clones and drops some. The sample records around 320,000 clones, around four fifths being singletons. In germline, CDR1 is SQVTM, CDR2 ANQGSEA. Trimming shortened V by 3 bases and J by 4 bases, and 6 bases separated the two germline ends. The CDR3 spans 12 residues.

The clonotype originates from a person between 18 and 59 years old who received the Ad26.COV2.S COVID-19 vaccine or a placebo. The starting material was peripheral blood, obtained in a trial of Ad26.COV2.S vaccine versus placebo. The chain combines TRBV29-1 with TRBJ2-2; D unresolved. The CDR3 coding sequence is TGCAGCGTTGAGGGCGGCACCGGGGAGCTGTTTTTT. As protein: CSVEGGTGELFF.